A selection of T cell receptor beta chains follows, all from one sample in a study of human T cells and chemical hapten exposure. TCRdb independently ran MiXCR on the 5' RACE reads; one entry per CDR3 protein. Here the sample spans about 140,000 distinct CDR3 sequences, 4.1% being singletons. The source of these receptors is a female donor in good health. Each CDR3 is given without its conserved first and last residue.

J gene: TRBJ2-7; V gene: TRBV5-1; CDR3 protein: ASSLYPESSYEQY
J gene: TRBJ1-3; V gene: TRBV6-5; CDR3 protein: ASSRSRPLSSGNTIY
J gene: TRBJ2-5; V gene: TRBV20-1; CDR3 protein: SARDLAKQETQY
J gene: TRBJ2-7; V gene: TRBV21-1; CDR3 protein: ASSKRTVSGHPIYEQY
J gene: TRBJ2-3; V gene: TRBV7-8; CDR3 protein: ASSRGSSGGFTDTQY
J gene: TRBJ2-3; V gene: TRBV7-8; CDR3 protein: ASSLASWHTQY
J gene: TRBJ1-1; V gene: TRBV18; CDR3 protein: ASSPRRGEAF
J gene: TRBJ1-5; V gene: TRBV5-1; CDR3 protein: ASSLDSLVRDRGGQPQH
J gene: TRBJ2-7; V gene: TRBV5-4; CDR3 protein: ASSPDWSSDEQY
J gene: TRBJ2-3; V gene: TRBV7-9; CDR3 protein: ASSLVAGIFTDTQY